The subject of this entry is one T cell receptor beta chain. These data are taken from a study of PD-L1 blockade in urothelial cancer. At the level of the study: Atezolizumab 1,200 mg was given intravenously every 3 weeks, starting 2014. Blood samples contained a median roughly 150,000 T cells. Prior chemotherapy in patients spanned 0 to 3 regimens. Bladder-origin urothelial cancer in males covered about 85% of the roughly 29 patients.

From germline, CDR1 is MGHRA and CDR2 YSYEKL. This CDR3 spans 18 amino acids. Trimming took 0 bases from V and 1 from J; bases not matched to a gene: 11. Here immunoSEQ multiplex PCR was the method, and the copy in TCRdb shows in-frame clones only, minus some. Found here are fewer than 45,000 clones, about four fifths of them singletons; the top ten hold around 17%. This sequence originates from a man between 60 and 70 years old with urothelial cancer. The chain employs TRBV4-1 and TRBJ2-7; 8 bases fit TRBD2. The source material was PBMCs, sampled around atezolizumab (anti-PD-L1) treatment. The CDR3 nucleotides are TGCGCCAGCAGCCAAGATCCCCCACTCAGCGGGGGATCCTACGAGCAGTACTTC. Amino acids: CASSQDPPLSGGSYEQYF.